These 9 T cell receptor beta chains came from one sample sequenced in a study of precursors of human CD4 cytotoxic T cells. TCRdb re-called the reads through MiXCR, storing one row per CDR3 protein. Of a few hundred distinct CDR3 sequences in the sample, 16% were seen once. Four sorted CD4+ memory subsets, central memory, effector memory, IL-7R-high TEMRA and IL-7R-negative TEMRA, were UMI-sequenced. Input material: memory CD4+ T cells from blood (PBMCs). These receptors were collected from a human donor in good health.

This clonotype is labeled as large (0.1 to 1%). The CDR3 loop is CASSLSQGDEQYF. The CDR3, as DNA: TGTGCCAGCAGCTTATCCCAGGGAGACGAGCAGTACTTC. The rearrangement uses TRBV11-2 and TRBJ2-7; D possibly matches TRBD1 or TRBD2 (5 bases each). CDR1 SGHAT and CDR2 FQNNGV come from the germline V gene. The CDR3 is 13 residues long. V dropped 2 bases and J dropped 5 bases, with 10 bases sitting between them. Drawing the rest from reference TRBV11-2 and TRBJ2-7, the complete variable domain is EAGVAQSPRYKIIEKRQSVAFWCNPISGHATLYWYQQILGQGPKLLIQFQNNGVVDDSQLPKDRFSAERLKGVDSTLKIQPAKLEDSAVYLCASSLSQGDEQYFGPGTRLTVT.

Written as DNA, the CDR3 is TGTGCCAGCAGTCATCAGGGGGCTGACTATGGCTACACCTTC. Residues: CASSHQGADYGYTF. V and J are TRBV12-3 or TRBV12-4 and TRBJ1-2; 8 nucleotides match TRBD1. J was trimmed by 3 bases and V by 5 bases; bases with no gene match: 5. This CDR3 has 14 amino acids.

By frequency in the sample, this clonotype is large. The chain links TRBV27 to TRBJ1-2; no reliable D call. V shed 4 bases and J shed 0 bases, with 12 bases lying between them. The CDR3 totals 15 residues. Germline lookup yields CDR1 MNHEY and CDR2 SMNVEV (reference sequence). CDR3 residues: CASSSRHTTNYGYTF. The CDR3 region has the DNA TGTGCCAGCAGTTCTCGCCACACCACTAACTATGGCTACACCTTC.

By its share, this clonotype is large. The chain recombines TRBV5-1 with TRBJ2-5; 10 nucleotides line up with TRBD2. This CDR3 spans 18 amino acids. J was trimmed by 1 base and V by 0 bases; bases with no gene match: 9. The germline CDR1 and CDR2 sequences are SGHRS and YFSETQ. CDR3: CASSLGGTSANIQETQYF. CDR3 in DNA: TGCGCCAGCAGCTTGGGCGGGACTAGCGCTAATATCCAAGAGACCCAGTACTTC.

The chain links TRBV3-1 to TRBJ1-6, with D maybe TRBD1 (6 bases). The CDR3 is 16 residues long. Germline V lookup: CDR1 LGHDT, CDR2 YNNKEL (reference sequence). Trimming shortened V by 4 bases and J by 7 bases, and 17 bases separated the two germline ends. This chain's CDR3 is CASSRGGGPRNSPLHF. Here the CDR3 DNA reads TGTGCCAGCAGCCGCGGAGGGGGGCCGCGGAATTCACCCCTCCACTTT.

This clonotype is large. The chain couples TRBV6-5 to TRBJ1-1; D remains ambiguous. The germline V gene has CDR1 MNHEY and CDR2 SVGAGI. This CDR3 spans 12 amino acids. Between the trimmed V and J ends, which lost 6 bases and 0 bases, there was a span of 5 bases. The CDR3 DNA reads as TGTGCCAGCAGCAAAATGAACACTGAAGCTTTCTTT. Protein: CASSKMNTEAFF.

This clonotype is classed as large. The V gene is TRBV7-3, the J gene TRBJ2-1; D remains ambiguous. This CDR3 contains 15 residues. Deletions cut 1 base from V and 6 bases from J, with 13 bases between. CDR1 is SGHTA and CDR2 is FQGTGA in the germline V gene. The CDR3, as DNA: TGTGCCAGCAGCTTAATGGCGGTGGTGGGCAATGAGCAGTTCTTC. This translates into CASSLMAVVGNEQFF.

This clonotype ranks as large. The chain has TRBV6-1 and TRBJ1-5; 8 positions match TRBD1. Germline trimming cut 6 bases from V and 7 bases from J; bases unmatched to any gene: 11. The length of the CDR3 is 15 residues. The germline V gene has CDR1 MNHNS and CDR2 SASEGT. The CDR3: CASRGWQGAGQPQHF. The CDR3 bases are TGTGCCAGCAGGGGGTGGCAGGGGGCAGGACAGCCCCAGCATTTT.

This clonotype rates as large. The V gene is TRBV6-1, the J gene TRBJ2-1; 8 bases are a match to TRBD2. This CDR3 has 13 amino acids. After removal of 4 bases from V and 6 bases from J, the junction contained 2 bases not matched to a gene. The germline CDR1 and CDR2 sequences are MNHNS and SASEGT. CDR3 in amino acids: CASSGTSSNEQFF. The CDR3 DNA sequence: TGTGCCAGCAGTGGGACTAGCAGCAATGAGCAGTTCTTC.